This TCR beta chain was retrieved from a study of cytomegalovirus exposure and HLA in healthy donors. Study-level information: The same platform was used for the 110 or so validation repertoires as for the 666 first-cohort repertoires, as reported in a later analysis. General study points: CMV antigen specificity was confirmed in vitro for three CMV-associated chains. Rarity held for most TCR sequences, but there were some public TCRs that occurred in many donors. The authors listed 150 to 200 TCR beta chains as cytomegalovirus-associated.

V shed 4 bases and J shed 7 bases, with 5 bases lying between them. The CDR3 loop spans 11 amino acids. CDR1 is SGHKS, CDR2 YYEKEE, per germline (reference sequence). Sequencing was performed with immunoSEQ multiplex PCR; in TCRdb, only in-frame clones are kept and a portion is missing. The table lists about 250,000 clones, roughly 87% of them singletons. This clone was seen more than once but under ten times. Its antigen is as yet unknown. The sequenced sample consisted of PBMCs. This sequence joins TRBV5-5 and TRBJ1-4; D remains ambiguous. This receptor was identified in a man aged 18 to 29 in good health and CMV-seropositive. The CDR3 DNA reads as TGTGCCAGCAGCCGAGGTGAAAAACTGTTTTTT. Amino acids: CASSRGEKLFF. Filled out from reference TRBV5-5 and TRBJ1-4, the complete variable domain reads DAGVTQSPTHLIKTRGQQVTLRCSPISGHKSVSWYQQVLGQGPQFIFQYYEKEERGRGNFPDRFSARQFPNYSSELNVNALLLGDSALYLCASSRGEKLFFGSGTQLSVL.